This TCR beta chain stems from a study of cytomegalovirus exposure and HLA in healthy donors. Study summary: Later analysis reported that the roughly 110 validation repertoires shared the platform of the approximately 690 first-cohort repertoires. Whole-study findings and limits: As confirmed in vitro, three CMV-associated chains were specific for CMV antigens. With high specificity and sensitivity, the classifier reportedly diagnosed cytomegalovirus status.

Trimming pared 0 bases from V and 2 bases from J, leaving 6 bases between. CDR3 size: 13 residues. Germline-derived CDR1 and CDR2 are SQVTM and ANQGSEA. Clones were sequenced by immunoSEQ multiplex PCR, and TCRdb holds only the in-frame ones, with some missing. Of fewer than 200,000 clones listed, 85% are singletons. Notes on this clone: Its antigen is unidentified.

This TCR was recovered from a man aged 18 to 29 in good health and CMV-seropositive. The rearrangement links TRBV29-1 to TRBJ2-3; D gene ambiguous. Sequencing was performed on PBMCs. The CDR3 DNA reads TGCAGCGTTGAAGATCGAGACACAGATACGCAGTATTTT. It yields the protein CSVEDRDTDTQYF.